Below, one T cell receptor (beta chain) is given with its context. This sample is part of a study of blood T cell repertoires in COVID-19. The V gene's germline CDR1 is SGDLS and CDR2 YYNGEE. The CDR3 has 18 amino acids. Trimming at V came to 3 bases and at J to 0 bases, leaving 12 bases not matched to a gene. Membership in each cohort depended on participant-reported clinical history. The protocol was immunoSEQ multiplex PCR, while the TCRdb copy is restricted to in-frame clones and leaves out a portion. The sample has under 350,000 clones; about nine tenths are singletons. The genes are TRBV9 and TRBJ1-5, with 7 bases fitting TRBD1. The TCR comes from a woman aged 55 to 70 who had recovered from COVID-19. The sample was PBMCs or T cells enriched from blood (not recorded which). The CDR3 sequence: CASSAPGQTHYSNQPQHF. The CDR3 DNA is TGTGCCAGCAGCGCACCGGGACAGACTCACTATAGCAATCAGCCCCAGCATTTT.